Given below is one T cell receptor beta chain in context. Its target is unknown. Separate from the roughly 670-subject first cohort, the roughly 120-subject validation cohort was the one that the donors belonged to. This record comes from a study of cytomegalovirus exposure and HLA in healthy donors. Study-wide results and caveats: In vitro assays verified that a few CMV-associated chains recognized CMV antigens specifically. There were 164 TCR beta chains listed as cytomegalovirus-associated. Across donors, most TCRs were seen rarely, yet some public ones were widespread.

Data came from immunoSEQ multiplex PCR; TCRdb stores just in-frame clones and leaves some out. The table shows 110,000 or so clones, with roughly 82% occurring only once. Looked up from germline, CDR1 is MDHEN and CDR2 is SYDVKM. CDR3 size: 14 residues. Germline trimming cut 5 bases from V and 6 bases from J; bases unmatched to any gene: 4. This TCR derives from a man younger than 30 in good health and CMV-seronegative. The chain is built from TRBV28 and TRBJ2-1; 10 bases align to TRBD1. Sequenced sample: PBMCs. The CDR3 is CASSPRTGGNEQFF. CDR3 DNA sequence: TGTGCCAGCAGTCCTAGGACAGGGGGCAATGAGCAGTTCTTC.